One T cell receptor (beta chain) is described in this entry. The entry originates in a study of blood T cell repertoires in COVID-19. For the study at large: From T cells, B-cell-depleted T cells, or PBMCs came the material, which was cDNA or gDNA.

The study recruited people aged about 18 to 89 years across roughly 25 US areas. Cohort assignment relied on participant-reported clinical history. Original processing notes: Reference gene primer amplification gave nucleated cell count estimates. The method was immunoSEQ multiplex PCR; TCRdb's version includes in-frame clones alone and lacks a portion of them. From that table come the V and J calls and clone size; the DNA was used to work out D and trimming. This sample has roughly 400,000 clones, with 70% to 90% found just once. The receptor comes from a woman aged 18-29 years who had been exposed to COVID-19. The sequenced sample was PBMCs or T cells enriched from blood (not recorded which).

CDR3 protein: CASSLNGGSSGNTIYF. In nucleotides, the CDR3 is TGTGCCAGCAGCTTAAACGGGGGGAGCTCTGGAAACACCATATATTTT. The chain recombines TRBV13 with TRBJ1-3; D might be TRBD1 (5 bases). CDR1 is PRHDT and CDR2 is FYEKMQ in the germline V gene (reference sequence). Trimming left V 2 bases short and J 0 bases short, with 11 bases between. The CDR3 is 16 residues long.